Listed below are T cell receptor beta chains from one sample, sequenced in a study of PD-L1 blockade in urothelial cancer. The table came from immunoSEQ multiplex PCR; TCRdb's copy has only in-frame clones and leaves some out. The sample shows about 82,000 clones, 82% of them seen only once. The sequences come from PBMCs, collected around atezolizumab (anti-PD-L1) treatment. The source of these receptors is a man between 65 and 85 years old with urothelial cancer. Each CDR3 is given with its conserved first and last residue. D genes are given only for firm matches. Clone sizes are given selectively: once, few, many, or a class where the clone is expanded.

TRBV5-3	few	NA	TRBJ2-2	CARSGEVIPNTGELFF	TGTGCCAGAAGCGGAGAGGTTATACCGAACACCGGGGAGCTGTTTTTT
TRBV28	NA	NA	TRBJ2-7	CASSLGRGQVREQYF	TGTGCCAGCAGCCTCGGGCGGGGCCAGGTTAGGGAGCAGTACTTC
TRBV4-1	few	TRBD1	TRBJ1-1	CASSQQDRGDTEAFF	TGCGCCAGCAGCCAACAGGACAGGGGGGACACTGAAGCTTTCTTT
TRBV7-2	once	TRBD2	TRBJ2-7	CASSPPGGGNEQYF	TGTGCCAGCAGCCCCCCGGGCGGGGGGAACGAGCAGTACTTC
TRBV11-2	few	TRBD1	TRBJ1-2	CASSSLRGLRYGYTF	TGTGCCAGCAGCTCCCTCAGGGGGCTGAGGTATGGCTACACCTTC
TRBV6-1	NA	TRBD1	TRBJ1-1	CASSGAVGQGNTEAFF	TGTGCCAGCAGTGGAGCCGTCGGACAGGGGAACACTGAAGCTTTCTTT
TRBV2	NA	TRBD1	TRBJ1-1	CATSRTGRDTEAFF	TGTGCCACCAGTAGGACAGGTAGGGACACTGAAGCTTTCTTT
TRBV5-1	NA	TRBD1	TRBJ1-2	CASSWTGGYGYTF	TGCGCCAGCAGCTGGACAGGGGGCTATGGCTACACCTTC
TRBV27	NA	TRBD2	TRBJ2-1	CASSLSGGTSGRNEQFF	TGTGCCAGCAGTTTATCCGGGGGGACTAGCGGGAGAAATGAGCAGTTCTTC
TRBV28	NA	NA	TRBJ2-1	CASSLAGRSYNEQFF	TGTGCCAGCAGCCTGGCGGGTCGATCCTACAATGAGCAGTTCTTC
TRBV18	NA	NA	TRBJ1-1	CASSTSDRNTEAFF	TGTGCCAGCTCAACATCGGACAGGAACACTGAAGCTTTCTTT
TRBV6-1	NA	NA	TRBJ2-7	CASSEARGDPYEQYF	TGTGCCAGCAGTGAAGCCAGGGGCGACCCCTACGAGCAGTACTTC
TRBV19	NA	NA	TRBJ2-3	CASSPPGTDTQYF	TGTGCCAGTAGCCCCCCGGGGACAGATACGCAGTATTTT
TRBV19	NA	NA	TRBJ1-2	CASTRQGYGYTF	TGTGCCAGTACCCGGCAGGGATATGGCTACACCTTC
TRBV5-1	few	TRBD2	TRBJ2-5	CASSLVSGVKETQYF	TGCGCCAGCAGCTTGGTTAGCGGGGTTAAAGAGACCCAGTACTTC
TRBV11-3	NA	TRBD1	TRBJ2-3	CASSPRQGAGADTQYF	TGTGCCAGCAGCCCACGACAGGGGGCGGGAGCAGATACGCAGTATTTT
TRBV7-9	NA	TRBD2	TRBJ2-5	CASGLAGQETQYF	TGTGCCAGTGGACTAGCGGGGCAAGAGACCCAGTACTTC
TRBV14	NA	TRBD1	TRBJ1-1	CASSHNPGTGGRNTEAFF	TGTGCCAGCAGCCATAATCCCGGGACAGGGGGACGGAACACTGAAGCTTTCTTT
TRBV5-1	NA	NA	TRBJ2-5	CASSLEGLAGIQETQYF	TGCGCCAGCAGCTTGGAGGGACTGGCGGGGATCCAAGAGACCCAGTACTTC
TRBV21-1	NA	NA	TRBJ2-1	CASSKVGGPSSYNEQFF	TGTGCCAGCAGCAAAGTAGGCGGGCCCAGCTCCTACAATGAGCAGTTCTTC
TRBV19	NA	TRBD2	TRBJ2-3	CASSSSGGPDTQYF	TGTGCCAGTAGTTCATCGGGGGGGCCAGATACGCAGTATTTT
TRBV19	once	TRBD2	TRBJ2-1	CASTGGTHEQFF	TGTGCCAGTACCGGGGGGACCCATGAGCAGTTCTTC
TRBV19	NA	NA	TRBJ1-5	CASSSGYNQPQHF	TGTGCCAGTTCGTCGGGGTACAATCAGCCCCAGCATTTT
TRBV5-1	few	NA	TRBJ2-3	CASRSSSTDTQYF	TGCGCCAGCAGGTCCTCTAGCACAGATACGCAGTATTTT
TRBV7-8	once	TRBD1	TRBJ2-1	CASSGDRGPGNEQFF	TGTGCCAGCAGCGGGGACAGAGGTCCTGGCAATGAGCAGTTCTTC
TRBV9	NA	NA	TRBJ2-2	CASSVSRSTGELFF	TGTGCCAGCAGCGTATCTCGGTCAACCGGGGAGCTGTTTTTT
TRBV10-3	NA	TRBD2	TRBJ2-2	CAIRETSGESNTGELFF	TGTGCCATCAGGGAGACTAGCGGGGAGTCGAACACCGGGGAGCTGTTTTTT
TRBV2	NA	NA	TRBJ2-4	CASSENPYAWRTAYKNIQYF	TGTGCCAGCAGTGAAAATCCGTACGCTTGGAGGACAGCCTACAAAAACATTCAGTACTTC
TRBV30	once	TRBD1	TRBJ1-5	CAWSKMGQGPKISNQPQHF	TGTGCCTGGAGTAAGATGGGACAGGGGCCCAAAATTAGCAATCAGCCCCAGCATTTT
TRBV10-3	NA	TRBD1	TRBJ1-1	CAISPRYRGRITEAFF	TGTGCCATCAGTCCACGCTACAGGGGCCGGATCACTGAAGCTTTCTTT
TRBV27	NA	NA	TRBJ2-1	CASSTALGAEQFF	TGTGCCAGCAGCACTGCCCTAGGAGCGGAGCAGTTCTTC
TRBV11-3	NA	NA	TRBJ1-3	CASSLGPETGGENTIYF	TGTGCCAGCAGCTTAGGCCCTGAGACCGGAGGCGAAAACACCATATATTTT
TRBV5-1	NA	TRBD2	TRBJ2-2	CASSLVTLAGGAGELFF	TGCGCCAGCAGCTTAGTGACACTAGCGGGAGGAGCGGGGGAGCTGTTTTTT
TRBV6-5	NA	NA	TRBJ2-5	CASSYSGGFGGETQYF	TGTGCCAGCAGTTACTCGGGGGGTTTTGGTGGCGAGACCCAGTACTTC
TRBV6-5	NA	TRBD2	TRBJ2-1	CASRLTSDNEQFF	TGTGCCAGCAGACTCACTAGCGACAATGAGCAGTTCTTC
TRBV12-5	few	NA	TRBJ1-1	CASGLQAGVTEAFF	TGTGCTAGTGGTTTGCAGGCGGGGGTCACTGAAGCTTTCTTT
TRBV28	NA	NA	TRBJ1-2	CASSGVEGYTF	TGTGCCAGCAGCGGGGTTGAGGGCTACACCTTC
TRBV15	NA	TRBD1	TRBJ1-1	CATSRDRPDRGFKTEAFF	TGTGCCACCAGCAGAGATCGACCGGACAGGGGTTTCAAGACTGAAGCTTTCTTT
TRBV2	once	NA	TRBJ2-5	CASSRLQETQYF	TGTGCCAGCAGCAGGCTCCAAGAGACCCAGTACTTC
TRBV2	few	TRBD1	TRBJ1-6	CASSYRGDNSPLHF	TGTGCCAGCAGTTACAGGGGGGATAATTCACCCCTCCACTTT
TRBV2	NA	NA	TRBJ1-3	CASSEEGTAGNTIYF	TGTGCCAGCAGTGAGGAGGGGACTGCTGGAAACACCATATATTTT
TRBV19	NA	TRBD1	TRBJ2-7	CASTETGGTYEQYF	TGTGCCAGTACCGAAACAGGGGGGACCTACGAGCAGTACTTC
TRBV11-3	NA	TRBD2	TRBJ2-1	CASSRAGVVVEQFF	TGTGCCAGCAGCAGAGCGGGAGTAGTTGTTGAGCAGTTCTTC
TRBV7-8	NA	TRBD1	TRBJ1-2	CASSLVPQGAGYGYTF	TGTGCCAGCAGCTTAGTGCCCCAGGGGGCAGGCTATGGCTACACCTTC
TRBV5-1	NA	NA	TRBJ1-2	CASSRSGIDYGYTF	TGCGCCAGCAGCCGGTCGGGGATAGACTATGGCTACACCTTC
TRBV6-5	NA	TRBD2	TRBJ2-1	CASSYSLLADFNEQFF	TGTGCCAGCAGTTACAGTCTACTAGCGGACTTTAATGAGCAGTTCTTC
TRBV5-1	once	NA	TRBJ1-2	CASSRVPSDGYTF	TGCGCCAGCAGCCGAGTCCCATCGGATGGCTACACCTTC
TRBV18	NA	TRBD1	TRBJ1-1	CASSRPTGEPEAFF	TGTGCCAGCTCACGCCCGACAGGGGAACCTGAAGCTTTCTTT
TRBV7-3	NA	NA	TRBJ2-6	CASSPGNGLGANVLTF	TGTGCCAGCAGCCCCGGGAATGGACTTGGGGCCAACGTCCTGACTTTC
TRBV18	NA	TRBD1	TRBJ2-2	CASSPGQGARGELFF	TGTGCCAGCTCACCCGGACAGGGGGCGCGAGGGGAGCTGTTTTTT
TRBV11-2	NA	NA	TRBJ1-1	CASSPFNSEAFF	TGTGCCAGCAGCCCCTTCAACAGTGAAGCTTTCTTT
TRBV5-1	NA	TRBD1	TRBJ1-2	CASSGDSFYGYTF	TGCGCCAGCAGCGGGGACAGCTTCTATGGCTACACCTTC
TRBV7-6	NA	TRBD1	TRBJ2-5	CASSLSGQQTQYF	TGTGCCAGCAGCCTGTCGGGACAGCAAACCCAGTACTTC
TRBV11-3	NA	TRBD2	TRBJ2-1	CASSLVVGAGGVGDEQFF	TGTGCCAGCAGCTTAGTAGTAGGAGCGGGAGGGGTAGGCGATGAGCAGTTCTTC
TRBV6-1	few	NA	TRBJ2-6	CASSEEGSGANVLTF	TGTGCCAGCAGTGAGGAGGGCTCTGGGGCCAACGTCCTGACTTTC